Here is one T cell receptor beta chain with its context. The antigen is undetermined. This sample was taken from a study of CD8+CD57+ T cells in acquired aplastic anemia. About the study: An average of approximately 3.2 ug of DNA was obtained from sorted CD4+ and CD8+ cells. Overall study findings and caveats: There were twenty-nine CD8+ CDR3 sequences that occurred in both patients and controls. Levels of CD8+ Simpson's diversity were not significantly distinct in patients versus controls.

Patients selected for sequencing had displayed CD8+CD57+ cell expansion by flow cytometry. At the time of blood sampling, patients had not yet received any therapy. Germline-derived CDR1 and CDR2 are MGHDK and SYGVNS. The trim removed 3 bases at V and 3 bases at J, leaving 8 bases unmatched. The CDR3 runs 15 residues. Template material for TCR beta VDJ and CDR3 profiling consisted of genomic DNA. TCRdb recomputed calls from the reads with MiXCR, one row per CDR3 protein. The repertoire consists of about 180,000 distinct CDR3 sequences, with roughly 48% occurring once and the leading ten covering roughly 1.2%.

The origin of this receptor is a human donor with aplastic anemia. V gene TRBV25-1 combines with J gene TRBJ2-7, with TRBD2 identical over 7 bases. Material for sequencing was sorted CD4+, CD8+, or CD8+CD57+ T cells (not recorded which) from PBMCs. The CDR3 spells CASSDEGLLIYEQYF. The CDR3 region has the DNA TGTGCCAGCAGTGATGAGGGACTACTGATCTACGAGCAGTACTTC.